This T cell receptor beta chain derives from a study of identifying expanded T cells in peripheral blood (dated by TCRdb to the late 2010s). Study-level background: Technical replicates were generated by sequencing separate aliquots of the same genomic DNA pool, and four replicates were compared pairwise.

At the junction V is shortened by 3 bases and J by 0 bases; bases outside the gene matches: 11. CDR1 and CDR2 (SGHDT, YYEEEE) derive from the germline V gene. The CDR3 spans 19 residues, from the cysteine through the phenylalanine. Only CDR3 DNA is held: 57 bases, read in frame from base 1. On the study overall, not on this receptor specifically: Across all healthy-donor time intervals, the beta-binomial model significantly lowered both the number of clones called differentially abundant and the false-positive rate. Variance in clone template counts between roughly two-week samples significantly increased with total template count across all healthy donors. The authors expected biological variance in healthy repertoires might increase further over much longer intervals such as months to years. Between technical replicates the binomial model flagged about 1.2 differentially abundant clones, whereas over two weeks the binomial model flagged about 15 and over roughly four weeks approximately 20.

No immune events, such as infections, were documented for the healthy donors during the collection period. Time-dependent variance in a beta-binomial model of T-cell clone differential abundance was calibrated using healthy-donor blood repertoires as a training cohort. There were roughly 10 healthy donors in the training cohort, of whom 3 were female and 7 were male. An age range of roughly 25 to 65 years, with an average of 43 years, was recorded for the donors. Whole blood from each healthy donor was obtained from a commercial supplier and was collected at three time points around two weeks apart. Genomic DNA was extracted from unsorted whole blood for immunosequencing. The immunoSEQ Assay, which relies on bias-controlled multiplex PCR amplification of genomic DNA, was used to profile TCRbeta CDR3 regions. In the authors' own workflow: The absolute abundance of each unique TCRbeta CDR3 region was quantified after sequences were collapsed and filtered. Differential abundance was tested with two models: a binomial (Fisher-equivalent) model and a beta-binomial model that adds time-dependent variance fitted from healthy donors. Any clone with fewer than 5 combined templates was excluded, and a clone was called differentially abundant if its Benjamini-Hochberg FDR was below 0.01. Beta-binomial variance was modeled as a function of total template count across the two samples using the form v = (b*log(k)+a)^2. The table was pulled from immuneACCESS by TCRdb, which kept in-frame rearrangements only. Such tables lose some clones; where checked, under half of the loss comes from unresolved V genes, and the rest has no known cause. Clone size and the V and J calls come from that table; the DNA yielded D and trimming. This sample gives 50,000 or so clones in total; roughly 90% of them show up just once. The ten largest account for around 3.5% of the sample.

Of note for this clone: The clone's antigen remains unknown. The record has no base qualities; no much larger clone is one base away.

Sequencing used blood. The TCR was taken from a person between 18 and 75 years old in good health. This receptor chain uses TRBV5-6 and TRBJ2-1, with 11 bases matching TRBD2. The CDR3 here reads CASSSDFLAGGNSYNEQFF. The DNA sequence is as follows: TGTGCCAGCAGCTCGGATTTTCTAGCGGGGGGCAACTCCTACAATGAGCAGTTCTTC.